A selection of T cell receptor beta chains follows, all from one sample in a study of vaccination and CD4 T cells after COVID-19. Their specific antigens are unknown. TCRdb reprocessed the PCR reads via MiXCR and lists one record per CDR3 protein. Among about 18,000 distinct CDR3 sequences listed, 70% were seen once. Sequencing used CD4+ T cells from blood, cultured in vitro. The source is a human donor who had recovered from COVID-19. Each CDR3 is given with its conserved first and last residue. The D gene is left open where the match is weak. Only part of the rows carry a size: once, few, many, or a class if the clone is expanded.

clone size	D gene	V gene	J gene	CDR3 DNA	CDR3 protein
few	-	TRBV12-3/TRBV12-4	TRBJ1-5	TGTGCCAGCACTCTCAGGGACCAGCCCCAGCATTTT	CASTLRDQPQHF
-	-	TRBV6-5	TRBJ1-2	TGTGCCAGCAGTTACTCGACTCCACGGCCGGCACCCAACTATGGCTACACCTTC	CASSYSTPRPAPNYGYTF
once	TRBD1	TRBV20-1	TRBJ1-5	TGCAGTGCTCGCGCCCGGGACAGGGGGAATATCGGCAATCAGCCCCAGCATTTT	CSARARDRGNIGNQPQHF
-	-	TRBV5-1	TRBJ1-1	TGCGCCAGCAGCCCGGGGTTGGGGGGCTGGGACACTGAAGCTTTCTTT	CASSPGLGGWDTEAFF
few	-	TRBV7-7	TRBJ2-5	TGTGCTAGCAGCGGCGGGGAGACCCAGTACTTC	CASSGGETQYF
-	TRBD2	TRBV20-1	TRBJ2-7	TGCAGTGCTAGAAGAGCTAGCGGGAGGCCTTATCCGAGCTCCTACGAGCAGTACTTC	CSARRASGRPYPSSYEQYF
-	-	TRBV7-9	TRBJ2-3	TGTGCCAGCAGCTTAAGGGTCACCAGCACAGATACGCAGTATTTT	CASSLRVTSTDTQYF
-	TRBD2	TRBV25-1	TRBJ2-5	TGTGCCAGCGCGGTAGCGGGAGGGAGAGAGACCCAGTACTTC	CASAVAGGRETQYF
-	TRBD2	TRBV20-1	TRBJ2-5	TGCAGTGCCGGAGTGGGGGGGAGGGAGACCCAGTACTTC	CSAGVGGRETQYF
-	TRBD2	TRBV24-1	TRBJ2-3	TGTGCCACCAGTGATTTTTGGGCTAGCGGGAGTAAAGATACGCAGTATTTT	CATSDFWASGSKDTQYF
-	-	TRBV29-1	TRBJ2-7	TGCAGCGTTGAAGATAACGACAATGGCGAGCAGTACTTC	CSVEDNDNGEQYF
-	TRBD2	TRBV5-4	TRBJ2-3	TGTGCCAGCAGCTTGGGGGGTAGCGGGGGCACAGATACGCAGTATTTT	CASSLGGSGGTDTQYF
-	TRBD2	TRBV7-9	TRBJ2-2	TGTGCCAGCAGCTTAGCGGGTAGCGGGAGAACCGGGGAGCTGTTTTTT	CASSLAGSGRTGELFF
-	-	TRBV4-1	TRBJ2-7	TGCGCCAGCAGCCAAGCTATTCACAAAACCTACGAGCAGTACTTC	CASSQAIHKTYEQYF
few	-	TRBV12-3/TRBV12-4	TRBJ1-5	TGTGCCAGCAGTTTTAGGGGGGACAATCAGCCCCAGCATTTT	CASSFRGDNQPQHF
-	-	TRBV20-1	TRBJ2-3	TGCAGTGCTCGAACCACAGATACGCAGTATTTT	CSARTTDTQYF
few	TRBD1	TRBV7-9	TRBJ2-3	TGTGCCAGCAGCTCGCAAGGGACAGGGCAGTATTTT	CASSSQGTGQYF
-	TRBD1	TRBV15	TRBJ1-5	TGTGCCACCAGCACCCGGACAGGTGGAAATCAGCCCCAGCATTTT	CATSTRTGGNQPQHF
once	TRBD2	TRBV12-3/TRBV12-4	TRBJ2-5	TGTGCCAGCAGGCGGGGGGTGGAGACCCAGTACTTC	CASRRGVETQYF
-	TRBD2	TRBV6-2/TRBV6-3	TRBJ2-1	TGTGCCAGCAGTTACTCGGGTAGCGGGAGAGGTTTGGAGCAGTTCTTC	CASSYSGSGRGLEQFF
-	TRBD1	TRBV20-1	TRBJ2-7	TGCAGCTCCTGCCCCCAAAAGGACAGGGGGCGAGAGCAGTACTTC	CSSCPQKDRGREQYF
-	-	TRBV7-8	TRBJ1-6	TGTGCCAGCGGAGTGGGGGCTCTAGGGTCCTATAATTCACCCCTCCACTTT	CASGVGALGSYNSPLHF